Described below is a single T cell receptor (beta chain) sequence and its context. The antigen is unknown. This record belongs to a study of cytomegalovirus exposure and HLA in healthy donors. Points from the study as a whole: As a later analysis revealed, the rate of TCR association differed by HLA locus, with DRB1 most and HLA-C fewest.

The V end lost 5 bases, the J end lost 6 bases, and 17 bases lay between the germline ends. This CDR3 comprises 14 residues. From germline, CDR1 is SGHTA and CDR2 FQGNSA. Researchers ran the PCR with 60 Vbeta and 13 Jbeta primers. Assay used: immunoSEQ multiplex PCR; TCRdb lists only in-frame clones, some missing. There are some 65,000 clones in the sample; about 73% occur only once, and approximately 9.9% lies in the top ten. The chain combines TRBV7-2 with TRBJ2-7, with D possibly being TRBD2 (6 bases). This receptor was taken from a young woman in good health and CMV-seronegative. The sequenced sample consisted of PBMCs. As DNA, the CDR3 is TGTGCCAGCAGCCCAATGACTAGTCTACGCGAGCAGTACTTC. Translation gives CASSPMTSLREQYF.